Following are 18 T cell receptor beta chains from one sample sequenced in a study of blood T cell repertoires in COVID-19. Method: immunoSEQ multiplex PCR; TCRdb's copy keeps in-frame clones and lacks some. The sample gives 450,000 to 500,000 clones, more than 85% of which show up once; 7% to 10% is in the top ten. The specimen sequenced was PBMCs or T cells enriched from blood (not recorded which). The receptors originated from a woman in her sixties who had recovered from COVID-19.

This clone was counted a single time. This chain links TRBV5-1 with TRBJ2-7; D unclear. CDR1 is SGHRS, CDR2 YFSETQ, per germline. The V and J ends lost 8 bases and 2 bases respectively, with 23 bases between them. This CDR3 has 16 amino acids. In DNA form, the CDR3 reads TGCGCCAGTCCCGATCTAGGCCCGGGTACCGCCTACGAGCAGTACGTC. Its translation is CASPDLGPGTAYEQYV.

This clone was counted once. The chain uses TRBV6-1 and TRBJ1-6, with 7 bases lining up with TRBD1. With 0 bases clipped from V and 6 bases from J, the junction kept 5 bases outside the gene matches. The CDR3 runs 16 residues. The germline V gene has CDR1 MNHNS and CDR2 SASEGT. The CDR3 sequence: CASSEALGQVNSPLHF. CDR3 coding DNA: TGTGCCAGCAGTGAAGCTTTAGGACAGGTTAATTCACCCCTCCACTTT.

The sample holds a few counts of this clone. This sequence joins TRBV19 and TRBJ1-1; 7 positions agree with TRBD1. The CDR3 has 19 residues. The trim removed 5 bases at V and 2 bases at J, leaving 20 bases unmatched. CDR1 and CDR2 from the germline V gene are LNHDA and SQIVND (reference sequence). CDR3 DNA: TGTGCCAGTAGTCCGCGCCCTCGGGACAGCCCGGGGGTTAACACTGAAGCTTTCTTT. This gives the protein CASSPRPRDSPGVNTEAFF. Looking up the rest from reference TRBV19 and TRBJ1-1 gives the full variable domain: DGGITQSPKYLFRKEGQNVTLSCEQNLNHDAMYWYRQDPGQGLRLIYYSQIVNDFQKGDIAEGYSVSREKKESFPLTVTSAQKNPTAFYLCASSPRPRDSPGVNTEAFFGQGTRLTVV.

In nucleotides, the CDR3 is TGTGCCTGGAGTGTACGTAGGACCCAGTACTTC. It translates to CAWSVRRTQYF. The chain recombines TRBV30 with TRBJ2-5; D gene ambiguous. The germline V gene encodes CDR1 GTSNPN and CDR2 SVGIG (reference sequence). The CDR3 is made up of 11 amino acids. The V and J ends lost 0 bases and 7 bases respectively, with 6 bases between them.

This clone was counted a single time. The gene calls are TRBV6-5 and TRBJ1-2; D is unresolved. Per germline, CDR1 MNHEY and CDR2 SVGAGI. Deletions cut 6 bases from V and 4 bases from J, with 18 bases between. The length of the CDR3 is 15 residues. The CDR3 sequence: CASRKTGGVGYGYTF. In DNA form, the CDR3 reads TGTGCCAGCAGGAAAACCGGCGGGGTTGGCTATGGCTACACCTTC.

This rearrangement joins TRBV11-2 to TRBJ1-2; 12 positions agree with TRBD1. This CDR3 region has 16 residues. J lost 8 bases, V lost 5 bases, and 12 bases had no gene match. Germline V gene sequence: CDR1 SGHAT, CDR2 FQNNGV. CDR3 loop: CASSPTPGQGAGGYTF. In nucleotides, the CDR3 is TGTGCCAGCAGCCCTACCCCGGGACAGGGGGCCGGAGGCTACACCTTC.

The J gene is TRBJ1-4, the V gene TRBV10-1; possibly TRBD1 for D (6 bases). The CDR3 contains 14 residues. With 4 bases removed from V and 7 bases from J, the gap between germline ends came to 13 bases. Germline V gene sequence: CDR1 WNHNN, CDR2 SYGVQD (reference sequence). CDR3 bases: TGCGCCAGCAGTGCGGGGGGCTCTGCTGAAAAACTGTTTTTT. This translates into CASSAGGSAEKLFF.

The DNA of the CDR3 is TGTGCCAGCAGCTTAGCTGTCCCGGGACAGGGTTCGAACACTGAAGCTTTCTTT. Residues: CASSLAVPGQGSNTEAFF. The rearrangement joins TRBV7-8 to TRBJ1-1, with 9 bases that match TRBD1. The CDR3 loop spans 18 amino acids. Germline loops: CDR1 SGHVS, CDR2 FQNEAQ. Trimming at V came to 0 bases and at J to 1 base, leaving 9 bases not matched to a gene.

The V gene is TRBV28, the J gene TRBJ2-1, with 8 bases that match TRBD2. Germline lookup yields CDR1 MDHEN and CDR2 SYDVKM. This CDR3 is built from 14 residues. After removal of 7 bases from V and 6 bases from J, the junction contained 8 bases not matched to a gene. The CDR3 DNA follows: TGTGCCAGCATGGATGCGGGAGGAGGCAATGAGCAGTTCTTC. Its translation is CASMDAGGGNEQFF.

V usage is TRBV11-2 and J usage is TRBJ1-1, with unresolved D. CDR3 size: 15 residues. The V gene lost 1 base and the J gene lost 3 bases, with 12 bases spanning the gap. Germline V lookup: CDR1 SGHAT, CDR2 FQNNGV. CDR3 sequence (DNA): TGTGCCAGCAGCTTAGTTGGAGGAAGGGACACTGAAGCTTTCTTT. Protein product: CASSLVGGRDTEAFF.

This clone was detected only a few times. The CDR3 bases are TGTGCCAGCTCACCAGCTCGCGGGGGGAACACCGGGGAGCTGTTTTTT. This encodes CASSPARGGNTGELFF. The chain uses TRBV18 and TRBJ2-2, with TRBD2 identical over 7 bases. Germline loops: CDR1 KGHSH, CDR2 LQKENI. CDR3 length equals 16 residues. V gave up 2 bases and J gave up 1 base; unmatched junction bases: 4.

This chain uses TRBV2 with TRBJ1-2; no definite D call. The CDR3 is 13 residues long. Germline lookup yields CDR1 SNHLY and CDR2 FYNNEI. The V and J ends lost 3 bases and 2 bases respectively, with 7 bases between them. This CDR3 reads CASSDYPNYGYTF. CDR3 in DNA: TGTGCCAGCAGTGACTACCCCAACTATGGCTACACCTTC.

The chain recombines TRBV11-2 with TRBJ1-4, with TRBD1 matching over 11 bases. The V and J ends lost 5 bases and 10 bases, in that order; junction bases with no gene match: 6. The CDR3 runs 14 residues. Germline assignment: CDR1 SGHAT and CDR2 FQNNGV. DNA of the CDR3: TGTGCCAGCAGCACCGGGACAGGGGGTCGAAAACTGTTTTTT. This sequence encodes CASSTGTGGRKLFF.

The gene calls are TRBV5-4 and TRBJ1-6; TRBD1 is a possible D gene (6 bases). Trimming stripped 1 base from V and 8 bases from J, with 13 bases between. The CDR3 has 15 residues. In germline, CDR1 is SGHNT, CDR2 YYREEE (reference sequence). The CDR3 region has the DNA TGTGCCAGCAGCTTGACAGGGAGTGATGATTCACCCCTCCACTTT. Translating it yields CASSLTGSDDSPLHF.

The chain uses TRBV2 and TRBJ2-1, with 10 bases matching TRBD2. The length of the CDR3 is 16 residues. Germline CDR1 reads SNHLY; CDR2 reads FYNNEI. V was clipped by 4 bases and J by 4 bases; unmatched bases: 7. CDR3 amino acids: CASSVERGGLYNEQFF. The CDR3 DNA sequence: TGTGCCAGCAGTGTTGAGCGGGGGGGCCTTTACAATGAGCAGTTCTTC.

V is TRBV10-2 and J is TRBJ2-7; D is uncertain. The germline V gene encodes CDR1 WSHSY and CDR2 SAAADI. Trimming removed 0 bases from V and 4 bases from J, with 7 bases in between. The CDR3 is made up of 13 amino acids. The CDR3 is CASSESAVYEQYV. The CDR3 nucleotides read TGCGCCAGCAGTGAGTCGGCCGTGTACGAGCAGTACGTC.

The chain has TRBV6-1 and TRBJ2-4, with 8 bases aligning to TRBD1. Losses at the gene ends were 3 bases for V and 14 bases for J; bases not matched to a gene: 6. The germline gives CDR1 MNHNS, CDR2 SASEGT. This CDR3 spans 12 amino acids. Here the CDR3 reads CASSEADRVKYF. In DNA form, the CDR3 reads TGTGCCAGCAGTGAGGCGGACAGGGTCAAGTACTTC.

The chain combines TRBV6-5 with TRBJ1-3, with 7 bases fitting TRBD1. Germline V gene sequence: CDR1 MNHEY, CDR2 SVGAGI. This CDR3 has 14 amino acids. V lost 9 bases and J lost 0; bases outside the gene matches: 5. In DNA form, the CDR3 reads TGTGCCAGTGCCAGGGGGGACTCTGGAAACACCATATATTTT. Its translation: CASARGDSGNTIYF.